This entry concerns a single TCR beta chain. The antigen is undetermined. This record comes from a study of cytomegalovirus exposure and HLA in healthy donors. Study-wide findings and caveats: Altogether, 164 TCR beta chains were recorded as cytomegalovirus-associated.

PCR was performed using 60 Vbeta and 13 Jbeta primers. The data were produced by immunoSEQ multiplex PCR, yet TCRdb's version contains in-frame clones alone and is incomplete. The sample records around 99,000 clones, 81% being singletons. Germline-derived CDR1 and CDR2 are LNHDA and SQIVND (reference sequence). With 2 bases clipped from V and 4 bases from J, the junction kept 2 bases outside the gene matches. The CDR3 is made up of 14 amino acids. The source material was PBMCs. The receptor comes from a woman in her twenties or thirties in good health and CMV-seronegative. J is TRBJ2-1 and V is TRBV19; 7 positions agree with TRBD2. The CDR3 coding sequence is TGTGCCAGTAGTATAAGGACTAGTTACAATGAGCAGTTCTTC. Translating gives CASSIRTSYNEQFF.